This is a list of T cell receptor beta chains from one sample in a study of blood T cells in healthy people across ages. TCRdb analysed the 5' RACE reads with MiXCR anew, one entry per CDR3 protein. The top ten hold roughly 14% of the sample, which has 650,000 or so distinct CDR3 sequences, more than 45% seen once. The sequenced sample was blood. These receptors originate from a woman older than 75 in good health. Both conserved end residues are part of each CDR3. The order of the fields is clone size, CDR3 length, V gene, D gene, J gene, CDR3 protein, CDR3 DNA. The D gene is left open where the match is weak. Not every row has a clone size; where given, it reads once, few, many or a size class.

abundance: many
len: 15
v_gene: TRBV11-3
d_gene: NA
j_gene: TRBJ2-3
CDR3aa: CASSLSGGPTDTQYF
CDR3nt: TGTGCCAGCAGCTTATCGGGCGGTCCCACAGATACGCAGTATTTT

abundance: NA
len: 17
v_gene: TRBV4-1
d_gene: TRBD2
j_gene: TRBJ2-1
CDR3aa: CASSQEAGGVPYNEQFF
CDR3nt: TGCGCCAGCAGCCAAGAAGCGGGAGGGGTACCCTACAATGAGCAGTTCTTC

abundance: NA
len: 15
v_gene: TRBV10-3
d_gene: NA
j_gene: TRBJ2-5
CDR3aa: CAISEGNSASETQYF
CDR3nt: TGTGCCATCAGTGAAGGGAACTCCGCCTCTGAGACCCAGTACTTC

abundance: NA
len: 13
v_gene: TRBV18
d_gene: NA
j_gene: TRBJ2-1
CDR3aa: CASSPAGGHEQFF
CDR3nt: TGTGCCAGCTCACCCGCGGGCGGACATGAGCAGTTCTTC

abundance: few
len: 13
v_gene: TRBV7-9
d_gene: NA
j_gene: TRBJ2-5
CDR3aa: CASSHEGRAEQYF
CDR3nt: TGTGCCAGCAGCCACGAGGGAAGGGCTGAGCAGTACTTC

abundance: NA
len: 15
v_gene: TRBV7-9
d_gene: TRBD1
j_gene: TRBJ2-1
CDR3aa: CASSLAGTGANEQFF
CDR3nt: TGTGCCAGCAGTTTGGCCGGGACAGGGGCCAATGAGCAGTTCTTC

abundance: NA
len: 14
v_gene: TRBV12-3/TRBV12-4
d_gene: NA
j_gene: TRBJ1-4
CDR3aa: CASKMTVSDEKLFF
CDR3nt: TGTGCCAGCAAGATGACGGTGTCTGATGAAAAACTGTTTTTT

abundance: NA
len: 12
v_gene: TRBV7-2
d_gene: TRBD1
j_gene: TRBJ1-4
CDR3aa: CASSQGDGKLFF
CDR3nt: TGTGCCAGCAGCCAGGGGGATGGAAAACTGTTTTTT

abundance: NA
len: 15
v_gene: TRBV5-5
d_gene: NA
j_gene: TRBJ2-1
CDR3aa: CASSLASTGYNEQFF
CDR3nt: TGTGCCAGCAGCTTGGCCTCGACGGGGTACAATGAGCAGTTCTTC

abundance: NA
len: 12
v_gene: TRBV10-3
d_gene: TRBD2
j_gene: TRBJ2-1
CDR3aa: CASGEGWGEQFF
CDR3nt: TGTGCCAGCGGGGAGGGGTGGGGTGAGCAGTTCTTC

abundance: many
len: 16
v_gene: TRBV9
d_gene: NA
j_gene: TRBJ1-2
CDR3aa: CASSVDIGGRDYGYTF
CDR3nt: TGTGCCAGCAGCGTAGATATAGGAGGGCGCGACTATGGCTACACCTTC

abundance: NA
len: 13
v_gene: TRBV12-3/TRBV12-4
d_gene: NA
j_gene: TRBJ2-2
CDR3aa: CASSSHLTGELFF
CDR3nt: TGTGCCAGCAGTTCCCATCTCACCGGGGAGCTGTTTTTT

abundance: NA
len: 14
v_gene: TRBV7-2
d_gene: NA
j_gene: TRBJ2-1
CDR3aa: CASSPTTGFAEQFF
CDR3nt: TGTGCCAGCAGCCCCACCACAGGCTTCGCGGAGCAGTTCTTC

abundance: NA
len: 18
v_gene: TRBV20-1
d_gene: TRBD2
j_gene: TRBJ2-1
CDR3aa: CSARSLAGGVYIRNEQFF
CDR3nt: TGCAGTGCTAGGTCCCTAGCGGGAGGGGTATATATACGGAATGAGCAGTTCTTC

abundance: many
len: 16
v_gene: TRBV4-1
d_gene: NA
j_gene: TRBJ1-2
CDR3aa: CASSQGATLEGYGYTF
CDR3nt: TGCGCCAGCAGCCAAGGGGCCACCCTGGAGGGCTATGGCTACACCTTC

abundance: NA
len: 13
v_gene: TRBV20-1
d_gene: NA
j_gene: TRBJ2-5
CDR3aa: CSALYRGNNEQYF
CDR3nt: TGCAGTGCCCTTTACCGGGGAAACAATGAGCAGTACTTC

abundance: few
len: 14
v_gene: TRBV5-1
d_gene: NA
j_gene: TRBJ2-1
CDR3aa: CASSLGDRSNEQFF
CDR3nt: TGTGCCAGCAGCTTAGGTGACAGAAGCAATGAGCAGTTCTTC

abundance: NA
len: 18
v_gene: TRBV7-3
d_gene: TRBD2
j_gene: TRBJ2-1
CDR3aa: CASSLMPSGSWLLGEQFF
CDR3nt: TGTGCCAGCAGCTTAATGCCTAGCGGGAGCTGGTTATTAGGTGAGCAGTTCTTC

abundance: NA
len: 16
v_gene: TRBV5-1
d_gene: NA
j_gene: TRBJ2-2
CDR3aa: CASSAYQSRGTGELFF
CDR3nt: TGCGCCAGCAGCGCTTACCAGTCAAGGGGCACCGGGGAGCTGTTTTTT

abundance: NA
len: 16
v_gene: TRBV5-1
d_gene: NA
j_gene: TRBJ2-1
CDR3aa: CASSLSGTSSYNEQFF
CDR3nt: TGCGCCAGCAGCTTGTCAGGGACGAGCTCCTACAATGAGCAGTTCTTC

abundance: NA
len: 12
v_gene: TRBV7-8
d_gene: NA
j_gene: TRBJ2-1
CDR3aa: CASSPRESEQFF
CDR3nt: TGTGCCAGCAGCCCTAGAGAATCTGAGCAGTTCTTC

abundance: many
len: 14
v_gene: TRBV2
d_gene: NA
j_gene: TRBJ2-4
CDR3aa: CASSEGLRDGIQYF
CDR3nt: TGTGCCAGCAGTGAAGGTTTGAGGGACGGCATTCAGTACTTC

abundance: many
len: 13
v_gene: TRBV3-1
d_gene: NA
j_gene: TRBJ1-5
CDR3aa: CASSRGSNQPQHF
CDR3nt: TGTGCCAGCAGCCGGGGGAGCAATCAGCCCCAGCATTTT

abundance: NA
len: 16
v_gene: TRBV9
d_gene: TRBD2
j_gene: TRBJ2-5
CDR3aa: CASSVGLAGGLETQYF
CDR3nt: TGTGCCAGCAGCGTAGGGTTAGCGGGAGGACTAGAGACCCAGTACTTC

abundance: NA
len: 15
v_gene: TRBV7-8
d_gene: NA
j_gene: TRBJ2-5
CDR3aa: CASSETGTQQETQYF
CDR3nt: TGTGCCAGCAGCGAAACTGGGACACAACAAGAGACCCAGTACTTC

abundance: NA
len: 13
v_gene: TRBV7-2
d_gene: NA
j_gene: TRBJ2-5
CDR3aa: CASSSSTCNEQYF
CDR3nt: TGTGCCAGCAGTTCCTCGACCTGCAATGAGCAGTACTTC

abundance: NA
len: 15
v_gene: TRBV6-2/TRBV6-3
d_gene: NA
j_gene: TRBJ2-2
CDR3aa: CASHQTRTAGGELFF
CDR3nt: TGTGCCAGTCATCAGACGAGGACAGCCGGCGGGGAGCTGTTTTTT

abundance: few
len: 15
v_gene: TRBV5-1
d_gene: NA
j_gene: TRBJ2-7
CDR3aa: CASSWSGTTDYEQYF
CDR3nt: TGCGCCAGCAGCTGGTCGGGGACCACAGACTACGAGCAGTACTTC

abundance: NA
len: 13
v_gene: TRBV5-1
d_gene: NA
j_gene: TRBJ1-1
CDR3aa: CASRGNIDTEAFF
CDR3nt: TGCGCCAGCAGAGGCAACATTGACACTGAAGCTTTCTTT

abundance: NA
len: 15
v_gene: TRBV12-3/TRBV12-4
d_gene: NA
j_gene: TRBJ2-4
CDR3aa: CASSFRGANKNIQYF
CDR3nt: TGTGCCAGCAGTTTTCGGGGGGCCAACAAAAACATTCAGTACTTC

abundance: NA
len: 15
v_gene: TRBV4-2
d_gene: TRBD1
j_gene: TRBJ2-7
CDR3aa: CASSHRQGDSYEQYF
CDR3nt: TGTGCCAGCAGCCATCGACAGGGCGACTCCTACGAGCAGTACTTC

abundance: few
len: 14
v_gene: TRBV29-1
d_gene: TRBD2
j_gene: TRBJ2-2
CDR3aa: CSVKAGADTGELFF
CDR3nt: TGCAGCGTCAAAGCGGGAGCGGACACCGGGGAGCTGTTTTTT

abundance: many
len: 13
v_gene: TRBV12-3/TRBV12-4
d_gene: NA
j_gene: TRBJ1-2
CDR3aa: CATRLGGSYGYTF
CDR3nt: TGTGCCACCCGGCTCGGGGGAAGCTATGGCTACACCTTC

abundance: NA
len: 16
v_gene: TRBV12-3/TRBV12-4
d_gene: TRBD1
j_gene: TRBJ1-4
CDR3aa: CASRPGAGGLSEKLFF
CDR3nt: TGTGCCAGCAGACCAGGGGCAGGGGGCCTTAGTGAAAAACTGTTTTTT

abundance: few
len: 14
v_gene: TRBV20-1
d_gene: NA
j_gene: TRBJ2-7
CDR3aa: CSARGGYNYNEQYF
CDR3nt: TGCAGTGCTAGGGGGGGCTATAATTACAATGAGCAGTACTTC

abundance: NA
len: 12
v_gene: TRBV21-1
d_gene: NA
j_gene: TRBJ1-5
CDR3aa: CASRQGDQPQHF
CDR3nt: TGTGCCAGCAGACAGGGAGACCAGCCCCAGCATTTT

abundance: NA
len: 14
v_gene: TRBV5-1
d_gene: NA
j_gene: TRBJ2-5
CDR3aa: CASSRRTYQETQYF
CDR3nt: TGCGCCAGCAGCCGTAGGACATACCAAGAGACCCAGTACTTC

abundance: many
len: 14
v_gene: TRBV3-1
d_gene: NA
j_gene: TRBJ2-3
CDR3aa: CASSQVLASDTQYF
CDR3nt: TGTGCCAGCAGCCAAGTCCTAGCGTCAGATACGCAGTATTTT

abundance: NA
len: 14
v_gene: TRBV6-5
d_gene: NA
j_gene: TRBJ2-1
CDR3aa: CASSPRRFCNEQFF
CDR3nt: TGTGCCAGCAGCCCCCGACGGTTTTGCAATGAGCAGTTCTTC

abundance: NA
len: 15
v_gene: TRBV7-2
d_gene: NA
j_gene: TRBJ2-4
CDR3aa: CASRSQGSAKNIQYF
CDR3nt: TGTGCCAGCAGATCACAGGGCTCTGCCAAAAACATTCAGTACTTC